A single sample gave rise to the 15 T cell receptor beta chains below, sequenced in a study of blood T cell repertoires in COVID-19. Measured with immunoSEQ multiplex PCR; TCRdb has only the in-frame clones, and not every one. The sample records more than 140,000 clones, about 86% being singletons. The sequenced sample was peripheral blood. All receptors come from a woman aged 60-75 years with acute or convalescent COVID-19.

The chain recombines TRBV7-2 with TRBJ2-5; D remains unclear. The CDR3 is 13 residues long. With 5 bases removed from V and 5 bases from J, the gap between germline ends came to 12 bases. The germline CDR1 and CDR2 sequences are SGHTA and FQGNSA. As DNA, the CDR3 is TGTGCCAGCAGCGAACGCCGGCGGGAGACCCAGTACTTC. It encodes CASSERRRETQYF.

V gene TRBV4-1 combines with J gene TRBJ1-4; no reliable D call. Germline assignment: CDR1 MGHRA and CDR2 YSYEKL. V lost 0 bases to trimming and J lost 5 bases, with 7 bases between them. The CDR3 is 14 residues long. The CDR3: CASSQERANEKLFF. CDR3 nucleotide sequence: TGCGCCAGCAGCCAAGAGAGGGCAAATGAAAAACTGTTTTTT.

J is TRBJ2-3 and V is TRBV12-1; TRBD2, as called in the table, went unchecked against the DNA. TRBV12-1 is flagged as a pseudogene. The CDR3 spans 17 residues. The CDR3 is CASSFEGLTTRTDTQYF. CDR3 DNA sequence: TGTGCCAGCAGCTTCGAGGGACTAACCACACGCACAGATACGCAGTATTTT.

In this sample, this clone turned up once. The sample has other DNA sequences that encode this CDR3 too. This chain joins TRBV27 and TRBJ1-6; D remains unclear. The CDR3 covers 12 residues. The germline V gene encodes CDR1 MNHEY and CDR2 SMNVEV (reference sequence). V lost 6 bases and J lost 7, with 7 bases in between. CDR3 protein: CASSLSNSPLHF. The DNA for the CDR3 is TGTGCCAGCAGCCTGTCGAATTCACCCCTCCACTTT.

The rearrangement joins TRBV6-5 to TRBJ1-2, with 10 bases fitting TRBD1. J was trimmed by 8 bases and V by 5 bases; bases with no gene match: 8. In germline, CDR1 is MNHEY, CDR2 SVGAGI. The length of the CDR3 is 14 residues. DNA of the CDR3: TGTGCCAGCAGTCCCAGACAGGGGGCGCGCGGCTACACCTTC. It codes for CASSPRQGARGYTF.

The chain joins TRBV9 to TRBJ1-1; D is perhaps TRBD1 (6 bases). Germline CDR1 and CDR2: SGDLS and YYNGEE. Deletions cut 0 bases from V and 4 bases from J, with 10 bases between. The CDR3 covers 14 residues. The CDR3 here is CASSVAQGLTEAFF. The CDR3 DNA reads TGTGCCAGCAGCGTAGCTCAGGGGCTCACTGAAGCTTTCTTT. Complete variable domain (other parts from reference TRBV9 and TRBJ1-1): DSGVTQTPKHLITATGQRVTLRCSPRSGDLSVYWYQQSLDQGLQFLIQYYNGEERAKGNILERFSAQQFPDLHSELNLSSLELGDSALYFCASSVAQGLTEAFFGQGTRLTVV.

The genes are TRBV5-1 and TRBJ1-1; TRBD1 is a possible D gene (6 bases). The CDR3 contains 15 residues. CDR1 is SGHRS and CDR2 is YFSETQ in the germline V gene. V was pared by 4 bases and J by 1 base, with 14 bases between. CDR3 protein: CASSAPQGPNTEAFF. The DNA for the CDR3 is TGCGCCAGCAGCGCCCCACAGGGTCCGAACACTGAAGCTTTCTTT.

The gene calls are TRBV3-1 (or the pseudogene TRBV3-2) and TRBJ1-6; D is uncertain. Germline-derived CDR1 and CDR2 are LGHDT and YNNKEL (reference sequence). The CDR3 totals 15 residues. Trimming shortened V by 4 bases and J by 8 bases, and 15 bases separated the two germline ends. CDR3 DNA: TGTGCCAGCAGCCCCCCGCCCAGCGCTTATTCACCCCTCCACTTT. Translating it yields CASSPPPSAYSPLHF.

The V and J genes are TRBV27 and TRBJ1-1; 9 bases match TRBD1. The CDR3 totals 18 residues. With 4 bases clipped from V and 0 bases from J, the junction kept 12 bases outside the gene matches. In germline, CDR1 is MNHEY, CDR2 SMNVEV (reference sequence). CDR3 DNA: TGTGCCAGCAGTTCGATTGGGACAGGGATGACGGTGAACACTGAAGCTTTCTTT. The encoded protein is CASSSIGTGMTVNTEAFF.

The CDR3, as DNA: TGTGCCTGGGCGCCTGGGGGCTCTGGTTTCTCTGGAAACACCATATATTTT. Encoded protein: CAWAPGGSGFSGNTIYF. The genes are TRBV30 and TRBJ1-3; tentative D call: TRBD1 (6 bases). From germline, CDR1 is GTSNPN and CDR2 SVGIG (reference sequence). V was trimmed by 5 bases and J by 0 bases, leaving 20 bases between them. The CDR3 contains 17 residues.

The chain is built from TRBV7-3 and TRBJ1-2; 9 bases align to TRBD1. The germline V gene has CDR1 SGHTA and CDR2 FQGTGA. V was pared by 4 bases and J by 5 bases, with 2 bases of the junction left unmatched. The CDR3 covers 13 residues. The CDR3, as DNA: TGTGCCAGCAGCTCGGACAGGGGATATGGCTACACCTTC. It is translated as CASSSDRGYGYTF.

The rearrangement uses TRBV9 and TRBJ1-4, with 9 bases fitting TRBD1. Germline CDR1 SGDLS, CDR2 YYNGEE. V lost 2 bases, J lost 8 bases, and 10 bases stayed unmatched. The CDR3 covers 16 residues. In DNA form, the CDR3 reads TGTGCCAGCAGCGTCGAACCGGGACAGGGTGGCGAAAAACTGTTTTTT. The encoded protein is CASSVEPGQGGEKLFF.

This chain connects TRBV19 to TRBJ1-1; the D gene is possibly TRBD1 (6 bases). This CDR3 comprises 16 residues. Trimming removed 4 bases at V and 0 bases at J, with 15 bases between. CDR1 LNHDA and CDR2 SQIVND come from the germline V gene (reference sequence). Here the CDR3 DNA reads TGTGCCAGTAGTAAGAGGGCCGGGGACATGAACACTGAAGCTTTCTTT. Its translation is CASSKRAGDMNTEAFF.

This clone was seen once. The chain has TRBV19 and TRBJ2-7; TRBD2 aligns across 7 bases. The V gene's germline CDR1 is LNHDA and CDR2 SQIVND (reference sequence). The CDR3 covers 15 residues. V trimming: 8 bases; J trimming: 5 bases; junction bases outside the gene matches: 15. The DNA of the CDR3 is TGTGCCAGTTCTCCGTTGGGGGGGGAATACGACGAGCAGTACTTC. The encoded protein is CASSPLGGEYDEQYF.

The V gene is TRBV5-1, the J gene TRBJ2-5; a possible D gene is TRBD1 (6 bases). The V gene lost 2 bases and the J gene lost 5 bases, with 16 bases spanning the gap. This CDR3 has 15 amino acids. Germline CDR1 is SGHRS and CDR2 is YFSETQ. Written as DNA, the CDR3 is TGCGCCAGCAGCTTCTACAGGGCTGAGGGGGAGACCCAGTACTTC. The encoded protein is CASSFYRAEGETQYF.